Listed below are T cell receptor beta chains from one sample, sequenced in a study of blood T cell repertoires in COVID-19. Only in-frame clones appear in the TCRdb table, and some are missing; sequencing was by immunoSEQ multiplex PCR. The profile shows about 190,000 clones, roughly four fifths of them singletons. The sequenced sample was peripheral blood. These receptors were collected from a woman between 40 and 50 years old with acute or convalescent COVID-19. CDR3s include the opening cysteine and the closing phenylalanine or tryptophan. A D gene is named only where the DNA matches it firmly. The size of a clone is reported for some rows only, either as once, few or many, or as a class for expanded clones.

v_gene	d_gene	abundance	j_gene	CDR3nt	CDR3aa
TRBV2	TRBD1	NA	TRBJ1-5	TGTGCCAGCAGTTACACAGGGGGCCCCCAGCATTTT	CASSYTGGPQHF
TRBV7-2	NA	NA	TRBJ2-7	TGTGCCAGCAGCTTAGGATGGGTCGCCGGGTTATCCTACGAGCAGTACTTC	CASSLGWVAGLSYEQYF
TRBV6-5	TRBD2	NA	TRBJ2-1	TGTGCCAGCAAGGCGGGAGTTGCCTACAATGAGCAGTTCTTC	CASKAGVAYNEQFF
TRBV18	TRBD1	NA	TRBJ1-5	TGTGCCAGCTCACCGGACAGGGAAAGTCAGCCCCAGCATTTT	CASSPDRESQPQHF
TRBV27	NA	NA	TRBJ1-5	TGTGCCAGCAGTTCGACAGGTAACAATCAGCCCCAGCATTTT	CASSSTGNNQPQHF
TRBV19	NA	NA	TRBJ1-1	TGTGCCAGTATGGGTACGCACAGGACAATTGTAGTAGGGAACACTGAAGCTTTCTTT	CASMGTHRTIVVGNTEAFF
TRBV10-1	TRBD2	NA	TRBJ2-5	TGCGCCAGCAGTGGACTAGCGGGAGCGTTAGGCCGACAAGAGACCCAGTACTTC	CASSGLAGALGRQETQYF
TRBV3-1/TRBV3-2	NA	NA	TRBJ1-4	TGTGCCAGCAGCCAAGGGGGGGTCGGAGGCGAAAAACTGTTTTTT	CASSQGGVGGEKLFF
TRBV24-1	TRBD2	once	TRBJ2-1	TGTGCCACCAGTGATTCTGGAGGGACTAGCGGCAACAATGAGCAGTTCTTC	CATSDSGGTSGNNEQFF
TRBV6-5	TRBD1	NA	TRBJ1-2	TGTGCCAGCAGTTACGGCAGGGGGCTTTATGGCTACACCTTC	CASSYGRGLYGYTF
TRBV12-3/TRBV12-4	NA	NA	TRBJ1-1	TGTGCCAGCAGTTTACAGGGAGGAACTGAAGCTTTCTTT	CASSLQGGTEAFF
TRBV15	TRBD1	NA	TRBJ2-7	TGTGCCACCAGCTCCGGGACAGGCAGCTCCTACGAGCAGTACTTC	CATSSGTGSSYEQYF
TRBV5-4	TRBD1	NA	TRBJ1-1	TGTGCCAGCAGCAGTACAGGGGGATTGGCTTTCTTT	CASSSTGGLAFF
TRBV27	TRBD1	once	TRBJ1-6	TGTGCCAGCAGGGACAGGGGTAGGGATAATTCACCCCTCCACTTT	CASRDRGRDNSPLHF
TRBV5-1	TRBD2	NA	TRBJ2-7	TGCGCCAGCAGCTTGGGAGGACTAGCGGGAGGTAGCTCCTACGAGCAGTACTTC	CASSLGGLAGGSSYEQYF
TRBV28	NA	NA	TRBJ2-1	TGTGCCAGCCGGGAGACCGGGATATACAATGAGCAGTTCTTC	CASRETGIYNEQFF
TRBV2	NA	NA	TRBJ2-3	TGTGCCAAAGGGGGCGGGAACACAGATACGCAGTATTTT	CAKGGGNTDTQYF
TRBV28	NA	NA	TRBJ1-2	TGTGCCAGCAGTTACACAGGGATCGACTACACCTTC	CASSYTGIDYTF
TRBV29-1	NA	NA	TRBJ1-2	TGCAGCGTTTATGGCCCCTCGTTTGCAGGCTATGGCTACACCTTC	CSVYGPSFAGYGYTF
TRBV30	TRBD1	NA	TRBJ2-7	TGTGCCTGGACCGGGACAGGGGGTATCAAGCAGTACTTC	CAWTGTGGIKQYF
TRBV30	NA	NA	TRBJ1-4	TGTGCCTGGAGGTTCGGAGGGAGACGGCTCGAAAAACTGTTTTTT	CAWRFGGRRLEKLFF
TRBV10-2	NA	NA	TRBJ2-1	TGCGCCAGCAGTGAGTTTTCCCCTTCCTACAATGAGCAGTTCTTC	CASSEFSPSYNEQFF
TRBV28	TRBD1	NA	TRBJ1-1	TGTGCCACCCAGACCAGGGGGCGCGCTTTCTTT	CATQTRGRAFF
TRBV5-8	TRBD1	NA	TRBJ1-5	TGTGCCAGCAGCCGGGACAGGGGGTATCAGCCCCAGCATTTT	CASSRDRGYQPQHF
TRBV2	NA	NA	TRBJ1-5	TGTGCCAGCAGTGCCCGCGGGGGGGTCAATCAGCCCCAGCATTTT	CASSARGGVNQPQHF
TRBV3-1/TRBV3-2	NA	NA	TRBJ2-1	TGTGCCAGCAGCCAAATTTCGGGAAATGAGCAGTTCTTC	CASSQISGNEQFF
TRBV19	TRBD2	NA	TRBJ2-3	TGTGCCAGTAGTATAAGGCCTAGCGGGGGGACAGATACGCAGTATTTT	CASSIRPSGGTDTQYF
TRBV11-2	TRBD1	NA	TRBJ1-2	TGTGCCAGCAGCGGGACAGGGAGGGATGGCTACACCTTC	CASSGTGRDGYTF
TRBV19	NA	few	TRBJ1-5	TGTGCCAGTAGTATAGGGACAGCCGAGCCCCAGCATTTT	CASSIGTAEPQHF
TRBV18	TRBD2	NA	TRBJ2-2	TGTGCCAGCTCACCACTTGTACTAGCGGGGAACACCGGGGAGCTGTTTTTT	CASSPLVLAGNTGELFF
TRBV6-5	TRBD1	NA	TRBJ1-2	TGTGCCAGCAGCGCGACGGGACAGGGGACCCATGGCTACACCTTC	CASSATGQGTHGYTF